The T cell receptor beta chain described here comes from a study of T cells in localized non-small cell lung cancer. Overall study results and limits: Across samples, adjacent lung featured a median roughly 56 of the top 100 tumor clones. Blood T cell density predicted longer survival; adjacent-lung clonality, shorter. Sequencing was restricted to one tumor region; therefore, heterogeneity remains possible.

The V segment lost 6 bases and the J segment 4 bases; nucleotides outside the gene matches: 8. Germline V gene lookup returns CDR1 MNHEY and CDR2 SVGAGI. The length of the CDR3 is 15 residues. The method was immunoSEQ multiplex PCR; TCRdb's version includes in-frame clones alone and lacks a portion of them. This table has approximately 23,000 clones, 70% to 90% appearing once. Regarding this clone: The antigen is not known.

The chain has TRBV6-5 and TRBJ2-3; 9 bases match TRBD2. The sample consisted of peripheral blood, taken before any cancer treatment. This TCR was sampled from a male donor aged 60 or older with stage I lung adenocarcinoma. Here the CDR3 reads CASRQAGGIADTQYF. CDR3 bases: TGTGCCAGCAGGCAAGCGGGGGGAATTGCAGATACGCAGTATTTT.